The TCR beta chain under discussion was sequenced for a study of beta chain features in type 1 diabetes. General study findings and limits: Researchers cautioned that cDNA sequencing could over-represent cells with high TCR expression. Possible PCR preference for shorter templates applied equally to patients and controls.

V lost 5 bases and J 1 base, leaving 21 bases between the germline ends. Germline CDR1 SGHVS, CDR2 FQNEAQ. This CDR3 spans 19 amino acids. Details on this clone: As yet, its antigen is unknown.

Expressed TCRB transcripts got sequenced, as all isolated RNA was reverse transcribed. TCRdb's table, derived via immunoSEQ multiplex PCR, lists solely in-frame clones and lacks some. The sample contains 810,000 or so clones, about a sixth of which appear only once. Sorting with CD45RO/CCR7/CD25/CD127/CD95/CD27 yielded naive, central memory, regulatory and stem-like memory CD4+ cells. This rearrangement joins TRBV7-8 to TRBJ2-6; D is tentatively TRBD1 or TRBD2 (5 bases each). The TCR sequence derives from a woman in her late teens or twenties in good health. The sequencing sample was made of naive CD4+ T cells from blood. CDR3 region: CASSREGPEYKSGANVLTF. CDR3 DNA: TGTGCCAGCAGCCGCGAGGGACCGGAATACAAATCTGGGGCCAACGTCCTGACTTTC.